A few counts support the clone carrying this T cell receptor beta chain. Antigen specificity is unknown. The data belong to a study of blood T cells in healthy people across ages. At the level of the study: Every two T cells gave about one barcoded beta molecule via template switching. Study results and limitations: Strongly correlated with naive T cell percentage was TCR beta diversity. Among long-lived donors, naive CD4+ cells were more numerous and diversity higher than in aged donors.

A second roughly 6 to 11 cycle PCR used barcoded and J-beta primers. MiXCR was run by TCRdb on the 5' RACE reads, yielding one entry per CDR3 protein. The sample carries some 1.4 million distinct CDR3 sequences, about 43% recorded once. The specimen sequenced was blood. This receptor was identified in a woman aged 18-29 years in good health.

The CDR3 nucleotides are TGCAGCGTCGTTCCGACTAGCGGGGGAAAGGAGACCCAGTACTTC. Translation: CSVVPTSGGKETQYF. The chain combines TRBV29-1 with TRBJ2-5; 12 bases are shared with TRBD2. CDR1 and CDR2 (germline): SQVTM, ANQGSEA. With V trimmed by 6 bases and J by 5 bases, 10 bases remained unmatched. CDR3 length: 15 amino acids.